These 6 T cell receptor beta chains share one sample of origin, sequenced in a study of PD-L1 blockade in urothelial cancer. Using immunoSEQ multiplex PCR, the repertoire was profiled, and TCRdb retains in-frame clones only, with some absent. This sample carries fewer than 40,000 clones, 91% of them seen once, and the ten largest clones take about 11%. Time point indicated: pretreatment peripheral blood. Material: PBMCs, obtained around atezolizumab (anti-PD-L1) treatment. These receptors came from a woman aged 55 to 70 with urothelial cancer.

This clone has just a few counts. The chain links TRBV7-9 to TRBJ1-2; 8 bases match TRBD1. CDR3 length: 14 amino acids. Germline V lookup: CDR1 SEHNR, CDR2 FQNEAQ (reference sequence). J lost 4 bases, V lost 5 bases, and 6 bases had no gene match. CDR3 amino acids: CASSETGAFYGYTF. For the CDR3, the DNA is TGTGCCAGCAGCGAGACAGGGGCCTTCTATGGCTACACCTTC.

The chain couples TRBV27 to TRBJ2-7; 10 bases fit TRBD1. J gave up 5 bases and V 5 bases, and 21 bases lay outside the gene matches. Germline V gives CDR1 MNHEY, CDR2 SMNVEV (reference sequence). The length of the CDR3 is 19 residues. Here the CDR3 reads CASSPSRDRGPTLWHEQYF. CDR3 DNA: TGTGCCAGCAGTCCCTCCCGCGACAGGGGGCCCACCCTTTGGCACGAGCAGTACTTC.

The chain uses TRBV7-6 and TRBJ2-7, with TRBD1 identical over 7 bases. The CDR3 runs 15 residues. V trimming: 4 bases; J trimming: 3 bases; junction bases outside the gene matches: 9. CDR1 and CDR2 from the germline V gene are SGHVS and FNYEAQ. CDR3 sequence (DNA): TGTGCCAGCAGCTCCCGACAGGGTGGGAACTACGAGCAGTACTTC. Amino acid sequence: CASSSRQGGNYEQYF.

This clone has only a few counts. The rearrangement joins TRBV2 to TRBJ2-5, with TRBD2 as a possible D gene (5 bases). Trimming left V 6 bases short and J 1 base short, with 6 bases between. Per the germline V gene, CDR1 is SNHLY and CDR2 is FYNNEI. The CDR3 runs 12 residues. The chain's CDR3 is CASSRGQETQYF. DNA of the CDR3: TGTGCCAGCAGCCGGGGCCAAGAGACCCAGTACTTC. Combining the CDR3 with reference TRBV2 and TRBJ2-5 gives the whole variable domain EPEVTQTPSHQVTQMGQEVILRCVPISNHLYFYWYRQILGQKVEFLVSFYNNEISEKSEIFDDQFSVERPDGSNFTLKIRSTKLEDSAMYFCASSRGQETQYFGPGTRLLVL.

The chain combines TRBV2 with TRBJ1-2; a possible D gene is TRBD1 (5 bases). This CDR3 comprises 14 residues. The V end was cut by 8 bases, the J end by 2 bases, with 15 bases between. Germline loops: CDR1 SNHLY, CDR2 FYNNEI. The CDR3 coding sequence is TGTGCCAGCCAAGGAGACTCAGGGAACTATGGCTACACCTTC. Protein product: CASQGDSGNYGYTF.

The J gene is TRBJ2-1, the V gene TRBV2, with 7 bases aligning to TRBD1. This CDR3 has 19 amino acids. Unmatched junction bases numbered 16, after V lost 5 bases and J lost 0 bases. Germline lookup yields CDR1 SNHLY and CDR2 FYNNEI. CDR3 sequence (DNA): TGTGCCAGCAGTACCCACCGGAACCAGACAGGGAGCTCCTACAATGAGCAGTTCTTC. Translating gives CASSTHRNQTGSSYNEQFF.